This TCR beta chain is drawn from a study of T cell repertoires in cytomegalovirus infection. About the study: In public TCR beta signatures, there were indications of both CMV infection and matching HLA type. Findings of the study overall: Clonotype analysis showed dominance of the ex vivo response by HLA-C-restricted CMV-specific TCR beta clonotypes.

The germline gives CDR1 DFQATT, CDR2 SNEGSKA (reference sequence). The germline V and J ends were trimmed by 4 bases and 5 bases, with 14 bases remaining between them. The CDR3 totals 13 residues. TCRdb used MiXCR to reprocess the reads, holding one entry per CDR3 protein. This table holds tens of thousands of distinct CDR3 sequences, over 3.5% found once. This clonotype appeared many times. The antigen is not known. This chain connects TRBV20-1 to TRBJ1-1; D may be TRBD1 (6 bases). This clonotype was sampled from a human donor in good health (CMV status not recorded). Some clones in this sample may be carry-over from other donors' samples. What was sequenced was PBMCs. CDR3: CSATRGGRTEAFF. CDR3 coding DNA: TGCAGTGCTACGAGGGGGGGGCGGACTGAAGCTTTCTTT.